Below, 26 T cell receptor beta chains from the same sample are listed, as sequenced in a study of shared clonotypes between healthy human individuals. TCRdb keeps only in-frame clones here, not all; method: immunoSEQ multiplex PCR. The table shows fewer than 1.4 million clones, with around 82% occurring only once. The sequenced sample consisted of memory CD4+ T cells from PBMCs. The subset denotes: CD45RA-negative fraction. The receptors stem from a man aged 18 to 29 in good health. Some clones in this sample may be carry-over from other donors' samples.

V gene TRBV29-1 combines with J gene TRBJ1-2; 9 bases fit TRBD1. The CDR3 sequence is 14 residues long. Per germline, CDR1 SQVTM and CDR2 ANQGSEA. Germline trimming cut 3 bases from V and 3 bases from J; bases unmatched to any gene: 5. CDR3 residues: CSVDHRGLDYGYTF. The CDR3, as DNA: TGCAGCGTTGATCACAGGGGGCTTGACTATGGCTACACCTTC.

V and J are TRBV7-6 and TRBJ2-7, with D possibly matching TRBD1 (5 bases). Germline-derived CDR1 and CDR2 are SGHVS and FNYEAQ. CDR3 length equals 13 residues. The V gene lost 5 bases and the J gene lost 4 bases, with 12 bases spanning the gap. CDR3 sequence reads: CASSPEQGYEQYF. The DNA for the CDR3 is TGTGCCAGCAGCCCCGAGCAGGGTTACGAGCAGTACTTC.

With regard to this clone: This may arise from a read error, as a much more abundant clone is one base away. This CDR3 is also generated by other DNA sequences in the sample. This chain links TRBV29-1 with TRBJ2-3, with D possibly being TRBD2 (5 bases). The CDR3 is 11 amino acids. Germline values: CDR1 SQVTM, CDR2 ANQGSEA. The V and J ends lost 7 bases and 0 bases respectively, with 5 bases between them. CDR3: CSGTSTDTQYF. DNA for the CDR3: TGCAGCGGGACTAGCACAGATACGCAGTATTTT.

The V call is TRBV28, the J call TRBJ2-7; 8 bases agree with TRBD2. Losses at the gene ends were 1 base for V and 6 bases for J; bases not matched to a gene: 8. CDR1 MDHEN and CDR2 SYDVKM come from the germline V gene. There are 15 residues in the CDR3. The CDR3 spells CASSLLQAGVGEQYF. CDR3 bases: TGTGCCAGCAGTTTATTGCAAGCGGGAGTAGGCGAGCAGTACTTC.

The chain carries TRBV4-3 and TRBJ2-3, with a possible D match to TRBD2 (5 bases). Between the trimmed V and J ends, which lost 3 bases and 5 bases, there was a span of 12 bases. The germline V gene has CDR1 LGHNA and CDR2 YSLEER. The CDR3 sequence is 14 residues long. The CDR3 nucleotides are TGCGCCAGCAGCCAGGCCCCGGCGGGAGATACGCAGTATTTT. It yields the protein CASSQAPAGDTQYF.

The table lists this clone with a count of one. Distinct nucleotide sequences in the sample also encode this CDR3. The V and J genes are TRBV5-5 and TRBJ2-3; TRBD2 matches at 7 bases. The CDR3 has 15 residues. Germline V gene data show CDR1 as SGHKS and CDR2 as YYEKEE (reference sequence). V lost 4 bases to trimming and J lost 3 bases; unmatched junction nucleotides: 8. The chain's CDR3 is CASSPRGSLTDTQYF. In DNA form, the CDR3 reads TGTGCCAGCAGCCCGCGGGGGTCCTTGACAGATACGCAGTATTTT.

The V gene is TRBV5-1, the J gene TRBJ2-2, with D possibly matching TRBD1 (6 bases). Trimming took off 2 bases at V and 1 base at J, with 12 bases between the two ends. The CDR3 extends over 16 amino acids. CDR1 is SGHRS and CDR2 is YFSETQ in the germline V gene. CDR3 sequence (DNA): TGCGCCAGCAGCTTTTCCGGGACATTGAACACCGGGGAGCTGTTTTTT. It yields the protein CASSFSGTLNTGELFF.

The chain couples TRBV30 to TRBJ2-5; D remains ambiguous. This CDR3 comprises 10 residues. With 4 bases removed from V and 11 bases from J, the gap between germline ends came to 11 bases. Germline V lookup: CDR1 GTSNPN, CDR2 SVGIG (reference sequence). CDR3 loop: CAWKLNQQYF. The DNA for the CDR3 is TGTGCCTGGAAGTTGAACCAGCAGTACTTC.

The genes are TRBV30 and TRBJ1-2; no firm D call. The CDR3 contains 12 residues. Trimming took 4 bases from V and 7 from J, leaving 13 bases between them. Germline V CDR1 and CDR2: GTSNPN, SVGIG (reference sequence). The CDR3 region is CAWTEGSSGYTF. In nucleotides, the CDR3 is TGTGCCTGGACCGAGGGATCCTCTGGCTACACCTTC.

This sequence joins TRBV7-8 and TRBJ2-3; D is undetermined. V was trimmed by 3 bases and J by 4 bases, leaving 8 bases between them. Germline V gene data show CDR1 as SGHVS and CDR2 as FQNEAQ. The CDR3 consists of 13 residues. The CDR3, as DNA: TGTGCCAGCAGCTTCACGAATTCAGATACGCAGTATTTT. Its translation is CASSFTNSDTQYF.

As regards this clone: The same CDR3 can be traced to other DNA sequences in this sample. The chain joins TRBV29-1 to TRBJ2-5; D gene uncertain. Per germline, CDR1 SQVTM and CDR2 ANQGSEA. Between the trimmed V and J ends, which lost 7 bases and 4 bases, there was a span of 7 bases. This CDR3 spans 10 amino acids. CDR3 in DNA: TGCAGCGGGGGTCGAGAGACCCAGTACTTC. This gives the protein CSGGRETQYF.

This chain connects TRBV2 to TRBJ1-2, with TRBD1 identical over 8 bases. The ends lost 6 bases at V and 8 bases at J; junction bases unmatched: 8. Germline values: CDR1 SNHLY, CDR2 FYNNEI. This CDR3 spans 13 amino acids. The CDR3 loop is CASRAQGDAGYTF. In nucleotides, the CDR3 is TGTGCCAGCAGGGCACAGGGGGACGCGGGCTACACCTTC.

This chain uses TRBV2 with TRBJ2-1; 9 bases agree with TRBD2. The CDR3 contains 14 residues. Germline trimming cut 6 bases from V and 2 bases from J; bases unmatched to any gene: 2. In germline, CDR1 is SNHLY, CDR2 FYNNEI. CDR3 region: CASRGTSPYNEQFF. The CDR3 coding sequence is TGTGCCAGCAGGGGGACTAGCCCCTACAATGAGCAGTTCTTC.

The chain employs TRBV30 and TRBJ2-5; D might be TRBD1 (5 bases). The CDR3 is 10 residues long. Trimming cost V 4 bases and J 5 bases, with 5 bases left between them. CDR1 is GTSNPN, CDR2 SVGIG, per germline (reference sequence). CDR3 sequence (DNA): TGTGCCTGGAAGGGGGAGACCCAGTACTTC. Its translation is CAWKGETQYF. Supplemented by reference TRBV30 and TRBJ2-5, the full variable domain reads SQTIHQWPATLVQPVGSPLSLECTVEGTSNPNLYWYRQAAGRGLQLLFYSVGIGQISSEVPQNLSASRPQDRQFILSSKKLLLSDSGFYLCAWKGETQYFGPGTRLLVL.

The chain recombines TRBV28 with TRBJ1-1; no clear D. With 10 bases removed from V and 4 bases from J, the gap between germline ends came to 16 bases. Per germline, CDR1 MDHEN and CDR2 SYDVKM. This CDR3 spans 13 amino acids. CDR3 residues: CATRLTDGTEAFF. The DNA for the CDR3 is TGTGCCACCAGACTTACCGACGGCACTGAAGCTTTCTTT.

This clone was picked up many times. The chain employs TRBV10-3 and TRBJ2-2, with 7 bases lining up with TRBD2. This CDR3 spans 15 amino acids. Germline V gives CDR1 ENHRY, CDR2 SYGVKD. After removal of 4 bases from V and 1 base from J, the junction contained 3 bases not matched to a gene. CDR3 in amino acids: CAISGRTRNTGELFF. DNA for the CDR3: TGTGCCATCAGTGGAAGGACTAGGAACACCGGGGAGCTGTTTTTT.

The V gene is TRBV28, the J gene TRBJ1-1; maybe TRBD1 (6 bases). V gave up 7 bases and J gave up 3 bases, with 12 bases separating them. The CDR3 is 13 residues long. Germline V gene sequence: CDR1 MDHEN, CDR2 SYDVKM. CDR3 in amino acids: CASTPRGDTEAFF. CDR3 nucleotide sequence: TGTGCCAGCACCCCGAGGGGGGACACTGAAGCTTTCTTT.

This clone was counted many times. The rearrangement joins TRBV5-4 to TRBJ1-2, with 10 bases matching TRBD1. CDR3 length: 14 amino acids. Germline trimming cut 5 bases from V and 5 bases from J; bases unmatched to any gene: 6. Germline V gene sequence: CDR1 SGHNT, CDR2 YYREEE (reference sequence). The CDR3 loop is CASRRDRGGYGYTF. As DNA, the CDR3 is TGTGCCAGCAGGCGGGACAGGGGAGGGTATGGCTACACCTTC.

Points on this clone: A much more abundant neighbour one base away suggests this may be a read error. This sample includes further DNA sequences coding for the same CDR3. The J gene is TRBJ1-1, the V gene TRBV28; D call uncertain. CDR1 and CDR2 (germline): MDHEN, SYDVKM. This CDR3 has 11 amino acids. Trimming shortened V by 6 bases and J by 1 base, and 3 bases separated the two germline ends. CDR3 DNA sequence: TGTGCCAGCAGAGAGAACACTGAAGCTTTCTTT. Protein sequence: CASRENTEAFF.

The chain uses TRBV5-6 and TRBJ1-2; D remains unclear. The CDR3 consists of 13 residues. Germline CDR1 SGHDT, CDR2 YYEEEE. V lost 1 base, J lost 5 bases, and 9 bases lay in between. The CDR3 sequence: CASSLWLSYGYTF. CDR3 sequence (DNA): TGTGCCAGCAGCTTGTGGCTGTCATATGGCTACACCTTC.

V is TRBV5-1 and J is TRBJ1-2; D is ambiguous. V was clipped by 4 bases and J by 6 bases, with 19 bases between them. CDR1 is SGHRS and CDR2 is YFSETQ in the germline V gene. CDR3 length: 15 amino acids. CDR3 loop: CASSLQRATEDGYTF. The CDR3, as DNA: TGCGCCAGCAGCCTACAGCGGGCCACCGAAGATGGCTACACCTTC. The whole variable domain, filled in from reference TRBV5-1 and TRBJ1-2, reads KAGVTQTPRYLIKTRGQQVTLSCSPISGHRSVSWYQQTPGQGLQFLFEYFSETQRNKGNFPGRFSGRQFSNSRSEMNVSTLELGDSALYLCASSLQRATEDGYTFGSGTRLTVV.

This chain joins TRBV9 and TRBJ2-1; D perhaps matches TRBD2 (6 bases). Germline loops: CDR1 SGDLS, CDR2 YYNGEE. The CDR3 extends over 15 amino acids. V was pared by 1 base and J by 6 bases, with 14 bases between. The CDR3 region is CASSVSDRGGNEQFF. Here the CDR3 DNA reads TGTGCCAGCAGCGTATCCGATAGGGGAGGCAATGAGCAGTTCTTC.

In its sample, this clone was seen a few times. The rearrangement uses TRBV7-9 and TRBJ1-2; 10 bases map to TRBD1. The ends lost 5 bases at V and 7 bases at J; junction bases unmatched: 4. Per germline, CDR1 SEHNR and CDR2 FQNEAQ (reference sequence). This CDR3 comprises 13 residues. The CDR3 loop reads CASSRGTGVGYTF. The CDR3 DNA reads as TGTGCCAGCAGCCGCGGGACAGGGGTTGGCTACACCTTC.

J is TRBJ2-3 and V is TRBV4-2; TRBD2 matches 10 bases. The CDR3 is 18 amino acids. V gave up 3 bases and J gave up 4 bases; unmatched junction bases: 13. CDR1 and CDR2 (germline): LGHNA, YNFKEQ. CDR3 sequence reads: CASSQQPSGGHSPDTQYF. CDR3 DNA: TGTGCCAGCAGCCAGCAGCCTAGCGGGGGTCATAGCCCAGATACGCAGTATTTT.

The rearrangement links TRBV7-9 to TRBJ2-7; D call uncertain. CDR1 SEHNR and CDR2 FQNEAQ come from the germline V gene (reference sequence). V lost 5 bases and J lost 4, with 18 bases in between. This CDR3 contains 15 residues. The CDR3 DNA is TGTGCCAGCAGCGACCCACCGTCACGGGTTTACGAGCAGTACTTC. It yields the protein CASSDPPSRVYEQYF. Full variable domain (rest looked up from reference TRBV7-9 and TRBJ2-7): DTGVSQNPRHKITKRGQNVTFRCDPISEHNRLYWYRQTLGQGPEFLTYFQNEAQLEKSRLLSDRFSAERPKGSFSTLEIQRTEQGDSAMYLCASSDPPSRVYEQYFGPGTRLTVT.

The V call is TRBV4-1, the J call TRBJ2-7; D perhaps matches TRBD2 (5 bases). Germline assignment: CDR1 MGHRA and CDR2 YSYEKL. The V end lost 1 base, the J end lost 0 bases, and 7 bases lay between the germline ends. CDR3 length: 14 amino acids. Here the CDR3 reads CASSQADSSYEQYF. CDR3 sequence (DNA): TGCGCCAGCAGCCAAGCGGACTCCTCCTACGAGCAGTACTTC.